This T cell receptor beta chain was captured by sequencing in a study of T cells in Graves' hyperthyroidism and ophthalmopathy. The overall study: Prior to any treatment, at the point of initial diagnosis, peripheral blood was collected. General study points: Blood also carried most thyroid clonotypes expanded above 0.001. The model made its ophthalmopathy prediction, and onset followed a median about 6.8 months later.

Per germline, CDR1 ENHRY and CDR2 SYGVKD. The CDR3 has 13 residues. V was shortened by 10 bases and J by 2 bases, with 14 bases between the two germline ends. This clonotype was counted many times. Its target is unknown. Amplified TCR beta CDR3 regions derived from RNA transcripts. HTBI primers were the set used in a first-round RT-PCR of the TCR CDR3. TCRdb itself ran the multiplex PCR reads through MiXCR, one entry per CDR3 protein. This table has about 420,000 distinct CDR3 sequences, around 14% appearing once. Stable hyperthyroidism: no ophthalmopathy progression over 18 months of follow-up. The TCR originated in a woman aged 18-29 years with Graves' hyperthyroidism. The sample taken for sequencing was blood. This chain links TRBV10-3 with TRBJ1-2; tentatively, D is TRBD1 (5 bases). The CDR3 is CATPGGGNYGYTF. CDR3 coding DNA: TGTGCCACCCCGGGGGGTGGCAACTATGGCTACACCTTC.